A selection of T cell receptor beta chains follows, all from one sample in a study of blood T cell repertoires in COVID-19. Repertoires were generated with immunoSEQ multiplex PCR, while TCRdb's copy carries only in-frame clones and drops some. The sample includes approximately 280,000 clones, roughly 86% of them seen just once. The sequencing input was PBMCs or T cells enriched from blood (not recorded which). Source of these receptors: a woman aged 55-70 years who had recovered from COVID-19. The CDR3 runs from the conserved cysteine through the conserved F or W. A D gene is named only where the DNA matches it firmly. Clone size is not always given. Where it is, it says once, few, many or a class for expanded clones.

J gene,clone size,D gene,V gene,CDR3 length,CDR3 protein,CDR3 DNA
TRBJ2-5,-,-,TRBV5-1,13,CASSLLVQETQYF,TGCGCCAGCAGCTTGCTTGTTCAAGAGACCCAGTACTTC
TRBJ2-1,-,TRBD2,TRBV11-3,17,CASSWRGGTSGRDEQFF,TGTGCCAGCAGCTGGAGAGGCGGGACTAGCGGGAGGGATGAGCAGTTCTTC
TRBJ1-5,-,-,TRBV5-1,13,CASSRGSNQPQHF,TGCGCCAGCAGCAGGGGGAGCAATCAGCCCCAGCATTTT
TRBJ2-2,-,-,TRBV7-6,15,CASSLVDRSDGELFF,TGTGCCAGCAGCTTAGTTGACCGAAGCGACGGGGAGCTGTTTTTT
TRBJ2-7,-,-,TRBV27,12,CASMGPSYEQYF,TGTGCCAGCATGGGGCCCTCTTACGAGCAGTACTTC
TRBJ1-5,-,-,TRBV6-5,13,CASTDTHSQPQHF,TGTGCCAGCACAGACACCCACTCCCAGCCCCAGCATTTT
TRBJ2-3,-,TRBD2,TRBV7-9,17,CASSQKPGLAGSDTQYF,TGTGCCAGCAGCCAGAAACCGGGACTAGCGGGGTCAGATACGCAGTATTTT
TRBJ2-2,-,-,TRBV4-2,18,CASSQEGPDTANTGELFF,TGTGCCAGCAGCCAAGAGGGTCCGGACACTGCGAACACCGGGGAGCTGTTTTTT
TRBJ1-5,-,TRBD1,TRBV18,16,CASSAKQGALRQPQHF,TGTGCCAGCTCAGCGAAACAGGGGGCGCTACGTCAGCCCCAGCATTTT
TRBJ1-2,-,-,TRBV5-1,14,CASSLGLSGYGYTF,TGCGCCAGCAGCTTGGGCCTTTCGGGCTATGGCTACACCTTC
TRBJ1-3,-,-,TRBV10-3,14,CAIRQGLAGNTIYF,TGTGCCATCAGGCAGGGGCTCGCTGGAAACACCATATATTTT
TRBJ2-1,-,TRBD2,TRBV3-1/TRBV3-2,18,CASSSRGLAGPLYNEQFF,TGTGCCAGCAGCTCTAGGGGACTAGCGGGTCCCCTCTACAATGAGCAGTTCTTC
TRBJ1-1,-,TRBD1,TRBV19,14,CASSMQGAGTEAFF,TGTGCCAGTAGTATGCAGGGGGCTGGCACTGAAGCTTTCTTT
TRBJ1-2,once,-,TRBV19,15,CASSHLGREVYGYTF,TGTGCCAGTAGTCACCTTGGCAGGGAGGTTTATGGCTACACCTTC
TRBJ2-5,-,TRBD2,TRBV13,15,CASSPTSGRAETQYF,TGTGCCAGCAGCCCTACTAGCGGGCGGGCGGAGACCCAGTACTTC
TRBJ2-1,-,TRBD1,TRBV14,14,CASSLGTGSGEQFF,TGTGCCAGCAGCCTCGGGACAGGGAGTGGTGAGCAGTTCTTC
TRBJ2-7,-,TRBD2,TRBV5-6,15,CASSVSLASLGEQYF,TGTGCCAGCAGCGTCTCACTAGCGTCCCTAGGCGAGCAGTACTTC
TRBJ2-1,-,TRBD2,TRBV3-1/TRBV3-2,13,CATEREGLNEQFF,TGCGCCACCGAGCGGGAGGGGTTGAATGAGCAGTTCTTC
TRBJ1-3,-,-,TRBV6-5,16,CASSYSFSPPGNTIYF,TGTGCCAGCAGTTACTCATTTAGCCCTCCAGGAAACACCATATATTTT
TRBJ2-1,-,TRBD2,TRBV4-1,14,CASSHLAAYNEQFF,TGCGCCAGCAGCCACCTAGCGGCCTACAATGAGCAGTTCTTC
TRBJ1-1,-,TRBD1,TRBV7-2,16,CASSTRTGGMNTEAFF,TGTGCCAGCAGCACCCGGACAGGGGGCATGAACACTGAAGCTTTCTTT
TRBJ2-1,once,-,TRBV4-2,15,CASSATGTSHSEQFF,TGTGCCAGCAGCGCCACCGGGACTTCCCATTCCGAGCAGTTCTTC
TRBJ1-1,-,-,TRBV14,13,CASSQQTETEAFF,TGTGCCAGCAGCCAACAAACAGAAACTGAAGCTTTCTTT
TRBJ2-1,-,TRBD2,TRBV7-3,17,CASSLSGLAGSYNEQFF,TGTGCCAGCAGCTTAAGTGGTCTAGCGGGCTCCTACAATGAGCAGTTCTTC
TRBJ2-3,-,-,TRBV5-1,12,CASTGETDTQYF,TGCGCCAGCACGGGGGAGACAGATACGCAGTATTTT
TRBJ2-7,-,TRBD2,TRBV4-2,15,CASSQVGGGADEQYF,TGTGCCAGCAGCCAAGTCGGCGGGGGGGCTGACGAGCAGTACTTC
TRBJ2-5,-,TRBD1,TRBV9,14,CASSGSGTEETQYF,TGTGCCAGCAGCGGGTCTGGGACAGAAGAGACCCAGTACTTC
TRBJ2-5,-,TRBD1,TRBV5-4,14,CASSSMTGKETQYF,TGTGCCAGCAGCTCAATGACAGGGAAAGAGACCCAGTACTTC
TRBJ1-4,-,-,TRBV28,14,CASSFAGVGEKLFF,TGTGCCAGCAGTTTTGCAGGGGTAGGTGAAAAACTGTTTTTT
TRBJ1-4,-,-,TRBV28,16,CASSLRGASTNEKLFF,TGTGCCAGCAGTTTGCGGGGGGCCTCAACTAATGAAAAACTGTTTTTT
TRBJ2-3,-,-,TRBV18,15,CASSPQGIGTDTQYF,TGTGCCAGCTCACCGCAGGGAATTGGCACAGATACGCAGTATTTT
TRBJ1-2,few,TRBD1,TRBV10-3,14,CATRQGVDSGGYTF,TGTGCCACCCGACAGGGGGTTGACTCCGGCGGCTACACCTTC
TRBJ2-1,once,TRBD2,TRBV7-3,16,CASSLISGGAYNEQFF,TGTGCCAGCAGCTTAATCAGCGGGGGAGCTTACAATGAGCAGTTCTTC
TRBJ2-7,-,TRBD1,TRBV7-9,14,CASSGQGARYEQYF,TGTGCCAGCAGCGGCCAGGGGGCGAGGTACGAGCAGTACTTC
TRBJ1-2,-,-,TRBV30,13,CAWSGGFRYGYTF,TGTGCCTGGAGTGGCGGGTTTCGCTATGGCTACACCTTC
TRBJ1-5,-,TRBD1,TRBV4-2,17,CASSQDGQGAGNQPQHF,TGTGCCAGCAGCCAAGACGGGCAGGGGGCGGGCAATCAGCCCCAGCATTTT
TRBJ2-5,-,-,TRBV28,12,CASIMRGGTQYF,TGTGCCAGCATCATGAGGGGAGGGACCCAGTACTTC
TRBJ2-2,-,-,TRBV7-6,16,CASSRGANTNTGELFF,TGTGCCAGCAGCCGGGGGGCTAATACTAACACCGGGGAGCTGTTTTTT
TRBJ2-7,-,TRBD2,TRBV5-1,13,CASNLAGGYEQYF,TGCGCCAGCAATTTGGCGGGAGGGTACGAGCAGTACTTC
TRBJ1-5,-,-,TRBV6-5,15,CASSTREMGNQPQHF,TGTGCCAGCAGCACCAGGGAAATGGGAAATCAGCCCCAGCATTTT
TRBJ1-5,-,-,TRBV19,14,CASSMLDYNQPQHF,TGTGCCAGTAGTATGTTGGACTACAATCAGCCCCAGCATTTT
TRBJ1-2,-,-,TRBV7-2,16,CASSSPSSGGRSGYTF,TGTGCCAGCAGCTCTCCGAGTTCGGGCGGGAGGAGTGGCTACACCTTC
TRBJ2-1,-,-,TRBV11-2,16,CASSYQAGASYNEQFF,TGTGCCAGCAGCTATCAGGCGGGGGCGTCCTACAATGAGCAGTTCTTC
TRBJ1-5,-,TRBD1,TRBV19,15,CASRPRDRAPQPQHF,TGTGCCAGTAGGCCCCGGGACAGGGCCCCTCAGCCCCAGCATTTT
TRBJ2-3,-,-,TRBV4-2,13,CASSYLSTDTQYF,TGTGCCAGCAGCTATTTGAGCACAGATACGCAGTATTTT
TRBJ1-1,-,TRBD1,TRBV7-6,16,CASSPGQGALYTEAFF,TGTGCCAGCAGCCCGGGACAGGGGGCATTGTATACTGAAGCTTTCTTT
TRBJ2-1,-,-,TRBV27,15,CASSPPGLAMDEQFF,TGTGCCAGCAGTCCCCCGGGGCTAGCGATGGATGAGCAGTTCTTC
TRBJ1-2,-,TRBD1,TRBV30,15,CAWSVGQGRHYGYTF,TGTGCCTGGAGTGTAGGACAGGGGCGGCACTATGGCTACACCTTC
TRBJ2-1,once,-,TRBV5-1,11,CASSFYDEQFF,TGCGCCAGCAGCTTTTATGATGAGCAGTTCTTC
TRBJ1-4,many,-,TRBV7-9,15,CASSLPSTVNEKLFF,TGTGCCAGCAGCTTACCCTCGACAGTTAATGAAAAACTGTTTTTT
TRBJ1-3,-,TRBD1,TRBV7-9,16,CASSLRDRAFGNTIYF,TGTGCCAGCAGCTTGAGGGACAGGGCTTTCGGAAACACCATATATTTT
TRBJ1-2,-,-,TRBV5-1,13,CATSPEVGYGYTF,TGCGCCACCTCCCCTGAGGTTGGCTATGGCTACACCTTC
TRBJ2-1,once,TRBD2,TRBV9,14,CASSAELAFNEQFF,TGTGCCAGCAGCGCCGAACTAGCGTTCAATGAGCAGTTCTTC
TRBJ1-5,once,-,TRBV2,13,CASKVGRDQPQHF,TGTGCCAGCAAGGTAGGGCGGGATCAGCCCCAGCATTTT
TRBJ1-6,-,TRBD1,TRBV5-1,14,CASSSGQYNSPLHF,TGCGCCAGCAGCTCGGGACAGTATAATTCACCCCTCCACTTT
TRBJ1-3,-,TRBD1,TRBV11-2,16,CASSALGGQGRNTIYF,TGTGCCAGCAGCGCGCTAGGGGGACAGGGGCGTAACACCATATATTTT
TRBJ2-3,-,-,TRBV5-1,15,CASSLGTTPDVTQYF,TGCGCCAGCAGCTTGGGTACTACTCCTGATGTTACGCAGTATTTT
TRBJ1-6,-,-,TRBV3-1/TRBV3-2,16,CASSHEEGTYNSPLHF,TGTGCCAGCAGCCACGAGGAGGGGACCTATAATTCACCCCTCCACTTT